Listed here is a single T cell receptor (beta chain). Its specificity is not known. This specimen comes from a study of lymphopenia after photon versus proton radiotherapy. Using immunoSEQ multiplex PCR, the repertoire was profiled, and TCRdb retains in-frame clones only, with some absent. The data contain 25,000 to 30,000 clones, 90% of them singletons. Study outcomes and limitations: Post-nadir diversity loss with photons came from oligoclonal expansion, particularly CD8+ Temra cells. Post-nadir TCR diversity decline inversely tracked overall survival among those who died. Relative stability marked proton patients; photon patients lost diversity and naive cells. Better survival with proton therapy was suggested as possible, not demonstrated.

This CDR3 has 17 residues. The junction had 3 bases not matched to a gene; V was cut back by 0 bases and J by 0 bases. The V gene's germline CDR1 is KGHSH and CDR2 LQKENI. The sample here was peripheral blood, taken from a patient treated with photon-based radiotherapy. The receptor was isolated from a woman in her 50s with cholangiocarcinoma. This sequence joins TRBV18 and TRBJ2-2; 8 nucleotides align to TRBD2. CDR3 nucleotide sequence: TGTGCCAGCTCACCACCTACGGGGGGGGCGAACACCGGGGAGCTGTTTTTT. It specifies CASSPPTGGANTGELFF.